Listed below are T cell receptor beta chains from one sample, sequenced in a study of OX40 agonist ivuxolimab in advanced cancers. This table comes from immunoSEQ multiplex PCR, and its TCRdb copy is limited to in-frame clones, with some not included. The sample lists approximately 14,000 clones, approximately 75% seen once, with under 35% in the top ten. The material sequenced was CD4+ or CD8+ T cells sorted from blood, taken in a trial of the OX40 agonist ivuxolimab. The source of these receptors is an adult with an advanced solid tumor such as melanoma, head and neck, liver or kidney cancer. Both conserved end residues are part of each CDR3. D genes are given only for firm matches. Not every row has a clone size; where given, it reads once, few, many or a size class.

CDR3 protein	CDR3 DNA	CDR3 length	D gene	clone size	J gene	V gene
CSVDRQGAMNTEAFF	TGCAGCGTTGATCGGCAGGGGGCAATGAACACTGAAGCTTTCTTT	15	TRBD1	NA	TRBJ1-1	TRBV29-1
CASSLSAPGEQYF	TGTGCCAGCAGCTTGTCGGCCCCGGGGGAGCAGTACTTC	13	NA	medium-sized	TRBJ2-7	TRBV5-6
CASSFTGNPDTQYF	TGTGCCAGCAGCTTCACAGGGAACCCAGATACGCAGTATTTT	14	NA	NA	TRBJ2-3	TRBV5-6
CATSVGTVSNQPQHF	TGTGCCACCAGCGTCGGGACAGTTAGCAATCAGCCCCAGCATTTT	15	TRBD1	once	TRBJ1-5	TRBV15
CATEGTGASYEQYF	TGTGCCACCGAAGGGACAGGGGCCTCCTACGAGCAGTACTTC	14	TRBD1	NA	TRBJ2-7	TRBV2
CASSQVYTEAFF	TGTGCCAGCAGCCAAGTTTACACTGAAGCTTTCTTT	12	NA	NA	TRBJ1-1	TRBV14
CASYQTGGSGYTF	TGTGCCAGCTATCAGACAGGGGGCTCTGGCTACACCTTC	13	TRBD1	once	TRBJ1-2	TRBV6-6
CASSPNRGNEQFF	TGTGCCAGCAGCCCGAACAGGGGAAATGAGCAGTTCTTC	13	TRBD1	NA	TRBJ2-1	TRBV4-2
CASSFKLGIGETQYF	TGTGCCAGCAGTTTTAAGTTGGGGATTGGGGAGACCCAGTACTTC	15	NA	NA	TRBJ2-5	TRBV28
CATSRVKGVLHEQYF	TGTGCCACCAGCAGAGTAAAGGGAGTTCTCCACGAGCAGTACTTC	15	NA	NA	TRBJ2-7	TRBV15
CASSESYALENTEAFF	TGCGCCAGCAGTGAGTCGTATGCCCTCGAGAACACTGAAGCTTTCTTT	16	NA	NA	TRBJ1-1	TRBV10-1
CASNQDRGDSNQPQHF	TGTGCCAGCAATCAGGACAGGGGCGATAGCAATCAGCCCCAGCATTTT	16	TRBD1	NA	TRBJ1-5	TRBV6-6
CASSLSILGETQYF	TGTGCCAGCAGCTTATCTATCCTGGGAGAGACCCAGTACTTC	14	NA	NA	TRBJ2-5	TRBV11-2
CASSLPATGGSNEQFF	TGTGCCAGCAGTCTCCCGGCGACAGGGGGCTCGAATGAGCAGTTCTTC	16	TRBD1	NA	TRBJ2-1	TRBV27
CASSDSGTSAYNEQFF	TGTGCCAGCAGTGACTCGGGGACTAGCGCATACAATGAGCAGTTCTTC	16	TRBD2	once	TRBJ2-1	TRBV6-4
CASSLGLNQPQHF	TGTGCCAGCAGCTTGGGGCTGAATCAGCCCCAGCATTTT	13	NA	NA	TRBJ1-5	TRBV5-6
CASSEGSTGELFF	TGTGCCAGCAGCGAGGGGAGCACCGGGGAGCTGTTTTTT	13	NA	NA	TRBJ2-2	TRBV9
CASSSGTGPRIRQFF	TGTGCCAGCAGTTCCGGGACAGGGCCCCGGATTCGTCAGTTCTTC	15	TRBD1	NA	TRBJ2-1	TRBV6-6
CASSDDLTAEQFF	TGTGCCAGCAGTGACGACTTGACGGCAGAGCAGTTCTTC	13	NA	NA	TRBJ2-1	TRBV6-4
CAWSRDRGQETQYF	TGTGCCTGGAGTCGGGACAGGGGGCAAGAGACCCAGTACTTC	14	TRBD1	few	TRBJ2-5	TRBV30
CASSPTDRGFTEAFF	TGTGCCAGCAGCCCCACTGACCGGGGTTTTACTGAAGCTTTCTTT	15	NA	NA	TRBJ1-1	TRBV6-4
CASSEATGAANEQFF	TGTGCCAGCAGTGAAGCGACGGGGGCGGCGAATGAGCAGTTCTTC	15	NA	NA	TRBJ2-1	TRBV6-1
CASSLLAGGSDEQYF	TGTGCCAGCAGCTTACTAGCGGGAGGATCTGACGAGCAGTACTTC	15	TRBD2	few	TRBJ2-7	TRBV7-2
CASSLAAGYSYEQYF	TGCGCCAGCAGCTTGGCTGCGGGCTACTCCTACGAGCAGTACTTC	15	NA	once	TRBJ2-7	TRBV5-1
CASSLRGAPTDTQYF	TGTGCCAGCAGCTTACGCGGAGCCCCCACAGATACGCAGTATTTT	15	NA	NA	TRBJ2-3	TRBV7-7
CSVSDRAKSSYEQYF	TGCAGCGTTTCGGACAGGGCGAAGAGCTCCTACGAGCAGTACTTC	15	TRBD1	NA	TRBJ2-7	TRBV29-1
CASTGELQETQYF	TGCGCCAGCACTGGGGAACTCCAAGAGACCCAGTACTTC	13	NA	NA	TRBJ2-5	TRBV5-1
CASSVLGVNYGYTF	TGCGCCAGCAGTGTGTTAGGCGTGAACTATGGCTACACCTTC	14	NA	NA	TRBJ1-2	TRBV10-2
CASSGGDGMYGYTF	TGTGCCAGCAGTGGAGGGGACGGGATGTATGGCTACACCTTC	14	NA	NA	TRBJ1-2	TRBV9
CASSLLDEQYF	TGTGCCAGCAGCTTACTAGACGAGCAGTACTTC	11	NA	NA	TRBJ2-7	TRBV11-2
CASSESDRRRNSPLHF	TGCGCCAGCAGTGAGTCCGACAGGCGTCGCAATTCACCCCTCCACTTT	16	NA	once	TRBJ1-6	TRBV10-1
CASSIQRQVKGNEQFF	TGTGCCAGTAGTATCCAACGGCAGGTTAAAGGCAATGAGCAGTTCTTC	16	NA	few	TRBJ2-1	TRBV19
CASSLDPASPSYEQYF	TGTGCCAGCAGTTTAGATCCAGCGAGTCCCTCCTACGAGCAGTACTTC	16	NA	NA	TRBJ2-7	TRBV28
CASSVEGEGGYTF	TGTGCCAGCAGCGTAGAAGGAGAAGGGGGCTACACCTTC	13	NA	NA	TRBJ1-2	TRBV9
CASSSLGAETQYF	TGTGCCAGCAGTTCTTTAGGGGCAGAGACCCAGTACTTC	13	NA	NA	TRBJ2-5	TRBV6-5
CASSYLGEETQYF	TGTGCCAGCAGTTACCTAGGTGAAGAGACCCAGTACTTC	13	NA	NA	TRBJ2-5	TRBV6-5
CASSMGTGRYQPQHF	TGTGCCAGTAGTATGGGGACAGGGCGGTATCAGCCCCAGCATTTT	15	TRBD1	NA	TRBJ1-5	TRBV19
CASSFTFGTEAFF	TGTGCCAGCAGCTTTACCTTTGGTACTGAAGCTTTCTTT	13	NA	NA	TRBJ1-1	TRBV7-8
CASSLFGTSYEQYF	TGTGCCAGCAGCTTATTCGGGACCTCCTACGAGCAGTACTTC	14	NA	NA	TRBJ2-7	TRBV13
CASSHTRDPIYGYTF	TGTGCCAGCAGCCATACCCGGGACCCTATTTATGGCTACACCTTC	15	NA	NA	TRBJ1-2	TRBV5-4
CASSVSLDQSYEQYF	TGTGCCAGCAGCGTGTCTCTAGATCAGTCCTACGAGCAGTACTTC	15	NA	NA	TRBJ2-7	TRBV9
CASSPLPLAGRKFF	TGTGCCAGCAGTCCGCTCCCTTTGGCGGGAAGGAAGTTCTTC	14	NA	NA	TRBJ2-1	TRBV27
CASSVEQNYGYTF	TGTGCCAGCAGCGTAGAACAGAACTATGGCTACACCTTC	13	NA	NA	TRBJ1-2	TRBV9
CASSSRETSNTGELFF	TGCGCCAGCAGTTCGCGGGAGACGAGTAACACCGGGGAGCTGTTTTTT	16	TRBD2	NA	TRBJ2-2	TRBV5-1
CASSEVTGDNYGYTF	TGTGCCAGCAGTGAAGTTACAGGGGATAACTATGGCTACACCTTC	15	TRBD1	NA	TRBJ1-2	TRBV6-1
CASSLQGNEQFF	TGTGCCAGCAGCTTACAGGGGAATGAGCAGTTCTTC	12	NA	NA	TRBJ2-1	TRBV11-2
CASSLYDEETQYF	TGTGCCAGCAGCTTATATGACGAAGAGACCCAGTACTTC	13	NA	NA	TRBJ2-5	TRBV5-5
CASSDSNGGGSTDTQYF	TGTGCCAGCAGTGACTCGAATGGTGGGGGTAGCACAGATACGCAGTATTTT	17	NA	NA	TRBJ2-3	TRBV6-4
CASSLSGAGANVLTF	TGTGCCAGCAGCTTAAGCGGGGCTGGGGCCAACGTCCTGACTTTC	15	NA	NA	TRBJ2-6	TRBV7-3